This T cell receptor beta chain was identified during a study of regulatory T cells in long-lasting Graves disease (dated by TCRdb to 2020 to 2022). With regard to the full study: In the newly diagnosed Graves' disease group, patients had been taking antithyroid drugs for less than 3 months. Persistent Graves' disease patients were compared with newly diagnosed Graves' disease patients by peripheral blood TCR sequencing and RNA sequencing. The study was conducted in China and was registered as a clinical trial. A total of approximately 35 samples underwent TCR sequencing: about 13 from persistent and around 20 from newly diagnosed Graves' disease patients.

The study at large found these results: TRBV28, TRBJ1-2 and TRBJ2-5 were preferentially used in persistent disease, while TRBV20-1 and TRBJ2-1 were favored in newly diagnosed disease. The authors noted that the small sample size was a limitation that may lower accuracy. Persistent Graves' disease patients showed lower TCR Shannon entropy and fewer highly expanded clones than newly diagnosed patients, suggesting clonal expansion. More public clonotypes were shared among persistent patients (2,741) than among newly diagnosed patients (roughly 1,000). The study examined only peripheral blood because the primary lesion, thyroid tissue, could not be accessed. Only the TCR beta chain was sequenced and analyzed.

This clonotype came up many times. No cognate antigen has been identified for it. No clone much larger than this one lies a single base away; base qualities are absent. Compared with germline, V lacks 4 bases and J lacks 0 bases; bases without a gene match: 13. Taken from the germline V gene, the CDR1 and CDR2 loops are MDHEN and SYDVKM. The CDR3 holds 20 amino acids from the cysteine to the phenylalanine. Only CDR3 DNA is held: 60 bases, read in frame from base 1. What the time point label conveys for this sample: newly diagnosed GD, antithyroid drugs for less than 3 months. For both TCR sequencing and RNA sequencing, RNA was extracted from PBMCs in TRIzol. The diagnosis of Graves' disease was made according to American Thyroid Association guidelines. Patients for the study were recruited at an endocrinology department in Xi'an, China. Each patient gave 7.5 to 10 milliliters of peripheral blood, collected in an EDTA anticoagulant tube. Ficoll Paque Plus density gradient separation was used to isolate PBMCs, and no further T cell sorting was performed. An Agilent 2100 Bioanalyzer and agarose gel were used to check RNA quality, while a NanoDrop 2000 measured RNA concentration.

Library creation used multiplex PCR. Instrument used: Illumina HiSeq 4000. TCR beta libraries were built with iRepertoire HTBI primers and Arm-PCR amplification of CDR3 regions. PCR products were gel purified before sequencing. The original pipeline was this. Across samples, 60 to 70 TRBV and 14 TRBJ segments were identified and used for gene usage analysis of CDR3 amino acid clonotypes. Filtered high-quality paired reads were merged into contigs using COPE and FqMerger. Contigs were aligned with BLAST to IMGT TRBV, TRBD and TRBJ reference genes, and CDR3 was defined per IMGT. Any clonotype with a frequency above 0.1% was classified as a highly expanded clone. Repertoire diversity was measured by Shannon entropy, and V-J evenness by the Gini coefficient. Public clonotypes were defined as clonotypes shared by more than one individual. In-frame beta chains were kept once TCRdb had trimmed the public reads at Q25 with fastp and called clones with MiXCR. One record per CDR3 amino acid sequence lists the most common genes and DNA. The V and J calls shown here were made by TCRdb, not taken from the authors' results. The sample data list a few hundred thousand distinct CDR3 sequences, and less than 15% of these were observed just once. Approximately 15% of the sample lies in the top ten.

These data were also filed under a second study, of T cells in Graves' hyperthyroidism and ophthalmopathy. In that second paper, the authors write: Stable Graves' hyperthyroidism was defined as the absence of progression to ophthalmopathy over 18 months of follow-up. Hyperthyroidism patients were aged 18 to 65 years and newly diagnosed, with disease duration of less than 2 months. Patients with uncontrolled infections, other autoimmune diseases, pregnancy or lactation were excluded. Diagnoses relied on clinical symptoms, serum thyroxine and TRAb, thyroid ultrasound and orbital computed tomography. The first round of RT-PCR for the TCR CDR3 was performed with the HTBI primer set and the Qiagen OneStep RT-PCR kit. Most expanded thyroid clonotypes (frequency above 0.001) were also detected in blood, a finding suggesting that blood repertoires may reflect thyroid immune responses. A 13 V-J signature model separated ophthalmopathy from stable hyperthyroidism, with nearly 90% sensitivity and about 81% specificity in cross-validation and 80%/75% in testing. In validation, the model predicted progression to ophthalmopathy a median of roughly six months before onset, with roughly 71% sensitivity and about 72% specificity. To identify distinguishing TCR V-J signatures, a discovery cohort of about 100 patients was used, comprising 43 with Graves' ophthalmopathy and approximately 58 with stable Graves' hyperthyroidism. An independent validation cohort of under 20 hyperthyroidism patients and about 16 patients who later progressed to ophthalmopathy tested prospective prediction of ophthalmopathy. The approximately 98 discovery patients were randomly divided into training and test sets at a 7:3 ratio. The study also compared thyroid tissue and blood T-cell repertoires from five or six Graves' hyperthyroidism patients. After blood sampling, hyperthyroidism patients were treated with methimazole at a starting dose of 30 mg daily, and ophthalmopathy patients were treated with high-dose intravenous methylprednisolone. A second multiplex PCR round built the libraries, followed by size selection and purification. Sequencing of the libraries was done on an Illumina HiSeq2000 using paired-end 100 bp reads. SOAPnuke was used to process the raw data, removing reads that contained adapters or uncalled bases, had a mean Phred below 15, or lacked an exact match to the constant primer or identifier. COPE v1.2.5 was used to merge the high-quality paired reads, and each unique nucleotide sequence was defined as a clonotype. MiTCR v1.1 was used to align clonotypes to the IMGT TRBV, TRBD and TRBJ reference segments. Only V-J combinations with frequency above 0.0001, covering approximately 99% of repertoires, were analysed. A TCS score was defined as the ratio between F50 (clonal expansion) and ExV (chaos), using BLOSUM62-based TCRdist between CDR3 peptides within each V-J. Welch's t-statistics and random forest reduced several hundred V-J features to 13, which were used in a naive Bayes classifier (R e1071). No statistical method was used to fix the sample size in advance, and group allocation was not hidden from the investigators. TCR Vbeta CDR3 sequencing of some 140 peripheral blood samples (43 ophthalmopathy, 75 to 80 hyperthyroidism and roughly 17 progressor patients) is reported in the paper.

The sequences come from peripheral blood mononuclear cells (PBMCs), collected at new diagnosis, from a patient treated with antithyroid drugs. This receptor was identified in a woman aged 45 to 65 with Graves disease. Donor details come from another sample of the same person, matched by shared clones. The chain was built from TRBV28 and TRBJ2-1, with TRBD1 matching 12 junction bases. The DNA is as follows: TGTGCCAGCAGTTCCTCCGGGACAGGGGGCTCACATAGCTCCTACAATGAGCAGTTCTTC. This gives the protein CASSSSGTGGSHSSYNEQFF.